The entry below gives a single T cell receptor beta chain sequence along with its context. Its antigen remains unknown. This entry is derived from a study of PD-L1 blockade in urothelial cancer. Whole-study context: Males with bladder-origin urothelial cancer constituted about 85% of the roughly 29 patients. Once treatment had started, blood was analyzed at 3 weeks (second dose) and again at 6 weeks. General study points: TCR clonality was measured in pretreatment peripheral blood. Clonality below the median predicted better survival.

This CDR3 region has 14 residues. Trimming took 8 bases from V and 5 from J; bases not matched to a gene: 8. Every PCR was spiked with synthetic TCR analog templates. Using immunoSEQ multiplex PCR, the repertoire was profiled, and TCRdb retains in-frame clones only, with some absent. Among about 56,000 clones listed, roughly 87% were seen once. Documented time point: pretreatment peripheral blood. The origin of this receptor is a man aged 65 to 85 with urothelial cancer. This chain links TRBV23-1 with TRBJ1-1; 10 bases are a match to TRBD1. TRBV23-1 is an ORF, with its function uncertain. Sequenced material: PBMCs, taken around atezolizumab (anti-PD-L1) treatment. The CDR3 loop reads CASSARDRGTEAFF. The CDR3 nucleotides read TGCGCCAGCTCAGCCCGGGACAGGGGAACTGAAGCTTTCTTT.